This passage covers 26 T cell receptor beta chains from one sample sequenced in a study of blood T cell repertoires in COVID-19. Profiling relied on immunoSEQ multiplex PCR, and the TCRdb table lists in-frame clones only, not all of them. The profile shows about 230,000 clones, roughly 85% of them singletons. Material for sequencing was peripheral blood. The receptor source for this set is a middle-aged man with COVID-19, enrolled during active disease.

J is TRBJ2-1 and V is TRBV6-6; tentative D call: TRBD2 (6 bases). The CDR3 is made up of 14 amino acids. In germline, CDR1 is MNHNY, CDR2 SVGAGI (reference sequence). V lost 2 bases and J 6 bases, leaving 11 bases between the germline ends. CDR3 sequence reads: CASSYGASVNEQFF. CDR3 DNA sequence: TGTGCCAGCAGTTACGGGGCTAGCGTCAATGAGCAGTTCTTC.

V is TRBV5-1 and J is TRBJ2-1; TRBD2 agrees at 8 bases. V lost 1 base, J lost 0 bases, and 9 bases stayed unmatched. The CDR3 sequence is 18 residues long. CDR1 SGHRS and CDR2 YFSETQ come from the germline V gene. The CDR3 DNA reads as TGCGCCAGCAGCTTGTTTTTGCGGGGGGCGAGCTCCTACAATGAGCAGTTCTTC. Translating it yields CASSLFLRGASSYNEQFF.

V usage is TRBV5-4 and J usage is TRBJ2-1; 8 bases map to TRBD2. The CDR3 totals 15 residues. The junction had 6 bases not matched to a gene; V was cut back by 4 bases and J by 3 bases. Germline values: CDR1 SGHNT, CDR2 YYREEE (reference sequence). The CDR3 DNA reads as TGTGCCAGCAGCCCAGGCGGGGGGAACTACAATGAGCAGTTCTTC. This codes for CASSPGGGNYNEQFF.

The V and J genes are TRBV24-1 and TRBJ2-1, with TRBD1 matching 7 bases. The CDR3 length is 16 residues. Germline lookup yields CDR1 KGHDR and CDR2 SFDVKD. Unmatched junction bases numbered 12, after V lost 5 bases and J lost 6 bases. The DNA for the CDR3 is TGTGCCACCAGTGGTCCCCGGGACAGAGTAATCAATGAGCAGTTCTTC. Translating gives CATSGPRDRVINEQFF.

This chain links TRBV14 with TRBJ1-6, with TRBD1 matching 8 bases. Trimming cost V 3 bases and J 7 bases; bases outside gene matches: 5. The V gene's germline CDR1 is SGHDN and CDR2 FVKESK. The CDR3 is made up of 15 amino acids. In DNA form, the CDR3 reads TGTGCCAGCAGCCAGGGGACAGGTATAAATTCACCCCTCCACTTT. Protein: CASSQGTGINSPLHF.

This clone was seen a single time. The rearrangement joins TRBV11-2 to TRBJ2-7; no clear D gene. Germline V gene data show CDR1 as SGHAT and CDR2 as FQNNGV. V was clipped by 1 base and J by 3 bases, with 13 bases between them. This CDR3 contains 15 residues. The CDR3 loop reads CASSLGSDNIYEQYF. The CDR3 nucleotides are TGTGCCAGCAGCTTAGGGTCAGACAACATCTACGAGCAGTACTTC.

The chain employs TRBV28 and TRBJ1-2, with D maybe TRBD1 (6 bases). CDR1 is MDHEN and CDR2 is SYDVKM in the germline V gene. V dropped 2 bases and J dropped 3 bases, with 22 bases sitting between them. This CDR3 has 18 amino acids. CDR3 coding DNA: TGTGCCAGCAGTTTAAATGGATTAGGGGGGGGAGCCCACTATGGCTACACCTTC. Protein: CASSLNGLGGGAHYGYTF.

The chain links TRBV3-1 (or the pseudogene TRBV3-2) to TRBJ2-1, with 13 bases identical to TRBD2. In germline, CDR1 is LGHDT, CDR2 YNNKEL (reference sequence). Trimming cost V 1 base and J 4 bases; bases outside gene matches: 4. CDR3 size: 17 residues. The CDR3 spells CASSQVSLAGGYNEQFF. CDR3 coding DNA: TGTGCCAGCAGCCAAGTTTCACTAGCGGGGGGGTACAATGAGCAGTTCTTC.

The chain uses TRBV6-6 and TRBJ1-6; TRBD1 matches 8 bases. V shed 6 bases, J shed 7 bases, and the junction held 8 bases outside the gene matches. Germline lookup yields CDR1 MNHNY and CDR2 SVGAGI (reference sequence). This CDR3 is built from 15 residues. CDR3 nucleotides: TGTGCCAGCAGACCGACAGGGGATCGCAATTCACCCCTCCACTTT. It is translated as CASRPTGDRNSPLHF.

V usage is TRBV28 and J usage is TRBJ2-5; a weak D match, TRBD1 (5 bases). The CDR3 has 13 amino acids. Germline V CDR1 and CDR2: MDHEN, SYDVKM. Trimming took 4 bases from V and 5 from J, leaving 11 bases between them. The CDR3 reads CASSSPGKETQYF. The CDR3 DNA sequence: TGTGCCAGCAGTTCCCCAGGGAAGGAGACCCAGTACTTC.

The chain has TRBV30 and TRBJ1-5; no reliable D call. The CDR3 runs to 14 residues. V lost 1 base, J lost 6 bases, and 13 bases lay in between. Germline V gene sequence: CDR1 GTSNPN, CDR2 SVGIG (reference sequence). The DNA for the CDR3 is TGTGCCTGGAGTGGGGGTGGGAGGAGTCAGCCCCAGCATTTT. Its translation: CAWSGGGRSQPQHF.

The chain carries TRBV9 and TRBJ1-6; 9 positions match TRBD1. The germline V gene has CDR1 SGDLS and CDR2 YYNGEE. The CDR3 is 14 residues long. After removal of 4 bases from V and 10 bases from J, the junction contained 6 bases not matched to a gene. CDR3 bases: TGTGCCAGCAGCATGACAGGGGGGGAGTCACCCCTCCACTTT. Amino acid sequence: CASSMTGGESPLHF.

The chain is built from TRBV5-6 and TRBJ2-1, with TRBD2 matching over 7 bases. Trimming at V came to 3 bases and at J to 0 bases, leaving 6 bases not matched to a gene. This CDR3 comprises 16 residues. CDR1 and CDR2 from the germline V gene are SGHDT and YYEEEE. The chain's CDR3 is CASSSGSGGSYNEQFF. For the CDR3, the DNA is TGTGCCAGCAGCTCTGGGTCGGGGGGCTCCTACAATGAGCAGTTCTTC.

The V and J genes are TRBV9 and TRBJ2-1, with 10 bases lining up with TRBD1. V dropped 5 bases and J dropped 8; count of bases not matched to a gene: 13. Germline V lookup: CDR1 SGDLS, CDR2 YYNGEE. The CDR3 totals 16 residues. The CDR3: CASSHSRDRGMDEQFF. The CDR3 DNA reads TGTGCCAGCAGTCACTCCCGGGACAGGGGAATGGATGAGCAGTTCTTC. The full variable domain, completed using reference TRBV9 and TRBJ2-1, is DSGVTQTPKHLITATGQRVTLRCSPRSGDLSVYWYQQSLDQGLQFLIQYYNGEERAKGNILERFSAQQFPDLHSELNLSSLELGDSALYFCASSHSRDRGMDEQFFGPGTRLTVL.

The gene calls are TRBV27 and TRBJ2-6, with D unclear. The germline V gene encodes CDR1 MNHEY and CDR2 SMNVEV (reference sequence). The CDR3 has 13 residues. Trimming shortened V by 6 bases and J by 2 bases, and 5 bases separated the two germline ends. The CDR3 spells CASREPGANVLTF. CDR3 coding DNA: TGTGCCAGCAGGGAGCCTGGGGCCAACGTCCTGACTTTC.

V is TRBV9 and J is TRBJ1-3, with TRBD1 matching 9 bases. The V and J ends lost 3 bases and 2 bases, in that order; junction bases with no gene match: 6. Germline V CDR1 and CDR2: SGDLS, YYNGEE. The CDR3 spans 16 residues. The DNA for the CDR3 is TGTGCCAGCAGCGGAGGGACAGGGCGGGCTGGAAACACCATATATTTT. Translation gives CASSGGTGRAGNTIYF.

The CDR3 loop is CASSVEYSGSYEQYF. The CDR3 coding sequence is TGTGCCAGCAGCGTAGAGTACTCGGGTTCCTACGAGCAGTACTTC. V usage is TRBV9 and J usage is TRBJ2-7; unclear D gene. Trimming left V 0 bases short and J 1 base short, with 11 bases between. The germline CDR1 and CDR2 sequences are SGDLS and YYNGEE. The CDR3 extends over 15 amino acids.

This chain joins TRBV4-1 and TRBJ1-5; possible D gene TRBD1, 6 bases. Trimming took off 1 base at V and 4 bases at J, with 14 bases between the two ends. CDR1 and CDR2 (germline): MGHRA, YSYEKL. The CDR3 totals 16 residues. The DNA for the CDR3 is TGCGCCAGCAGCCAAGGAGGGGGGGTTTGGAATCAGCCCCAGCATTTT. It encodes CASSQGGGVWNQPQHF.

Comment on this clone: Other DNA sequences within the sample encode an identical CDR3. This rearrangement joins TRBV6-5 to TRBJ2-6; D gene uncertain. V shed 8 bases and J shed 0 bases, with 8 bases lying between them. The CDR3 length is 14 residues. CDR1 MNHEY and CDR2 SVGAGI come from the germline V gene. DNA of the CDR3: TGTGCCAGCTCAAGCGTCTCTGGGGCCAACGTCCTGACTTTC. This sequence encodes CASSSVSGANVLTF.

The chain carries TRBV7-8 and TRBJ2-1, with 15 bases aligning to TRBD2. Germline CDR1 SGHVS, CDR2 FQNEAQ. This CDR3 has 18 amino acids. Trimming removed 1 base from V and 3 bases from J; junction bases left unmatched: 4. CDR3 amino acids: CASSLGGTSGGLYNEQFF. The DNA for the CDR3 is TGTGCCAGCAGCTTAGGAGGGACTAGCGGGGGGCTCTACAATGAGCAGTTCTTC. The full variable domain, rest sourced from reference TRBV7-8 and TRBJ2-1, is GAGVSQSPRYKVAKRGQDVALRCDPISGHVSLFWYQQALGQGPEFLTYFQNEAQLDKSGLPSDRFFAERPEGSVSTLKIQRTQQEDSAVYLCASSLGGTSGGLYNEQFFGPGTRLTVL.

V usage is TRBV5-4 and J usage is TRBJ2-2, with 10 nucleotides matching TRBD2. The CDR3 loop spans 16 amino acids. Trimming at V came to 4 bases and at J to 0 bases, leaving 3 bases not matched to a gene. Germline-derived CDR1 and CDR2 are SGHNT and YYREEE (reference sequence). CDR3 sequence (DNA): TGTGCCAGCAGCCCGAGCGGGGGGGCGAACACCGGGGAGCTGTTTTTT. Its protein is CASSPSGGANTGELFF.

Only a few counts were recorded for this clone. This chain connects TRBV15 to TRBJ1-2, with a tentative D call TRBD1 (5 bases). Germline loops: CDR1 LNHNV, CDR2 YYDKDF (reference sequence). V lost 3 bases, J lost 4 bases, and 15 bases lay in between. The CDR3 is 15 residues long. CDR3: CATSSIRDSLYGYTF. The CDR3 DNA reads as TGTGCCACCAGCAGCATCAGGGACTCGCTCTATGGCTACACCTTC.

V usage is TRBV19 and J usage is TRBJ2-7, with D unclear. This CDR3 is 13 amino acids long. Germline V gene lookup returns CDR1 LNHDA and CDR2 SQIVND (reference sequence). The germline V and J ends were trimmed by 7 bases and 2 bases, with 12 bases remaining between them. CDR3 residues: CASTSDGAYEQYF. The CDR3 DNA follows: TGTGCCAGTACCTCCGACGGAGCCTACGAGCAGTACTTC.

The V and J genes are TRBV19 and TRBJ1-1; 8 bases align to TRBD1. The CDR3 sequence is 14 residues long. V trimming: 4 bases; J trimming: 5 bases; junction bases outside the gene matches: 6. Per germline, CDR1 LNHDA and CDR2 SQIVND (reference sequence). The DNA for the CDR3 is TGTGCCAGTAGTACGACAGGGGTCTGGACTGAAGCTTTCTTT. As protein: CASSTTGVWTEAFF.

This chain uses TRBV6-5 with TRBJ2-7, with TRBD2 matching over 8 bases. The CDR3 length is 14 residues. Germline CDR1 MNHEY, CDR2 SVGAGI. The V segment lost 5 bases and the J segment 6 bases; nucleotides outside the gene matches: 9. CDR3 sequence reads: CASSSGGFSGEQYF. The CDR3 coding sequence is TGTGCCAGCAGTAGCGGGGGTTTTTCGGGCGAGCAGTACTTC.

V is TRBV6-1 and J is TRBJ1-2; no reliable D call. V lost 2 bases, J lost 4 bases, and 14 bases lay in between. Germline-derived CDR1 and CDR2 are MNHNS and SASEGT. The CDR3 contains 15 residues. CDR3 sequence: CASSEPVETFYGYTF. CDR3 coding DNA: TGTGCCAGCAGTGAACCCGTGGAGACCTTCTATGGCTACACCTTC.